The rows below give T cell receptor beta chains drawn from one sample of a study of control samples from healthy donors and cancer patients. Measured with immunoSEQ multiplex PCR; TCRdb has only the in-frame clones, and not every one. The sample yields about 140,000 clones, 94% seen once. The sequenced sample was blood. All receptors come from a man between 35 and 55 years old in good health. The CDR3 runs from the conserved cysteine through the conserved F or W. The D gene is left open where the match is weak. Size tells how often a clone was seen (once, few, many) or the class of an expanded clone, and some rows leave it out.

CDR3: CASSYTDTQYF
DNA: TGTGCCAGCAGCTACACAGATACGCAGTATTTT
size: few
V: TRBV5-4
J: TRBJ2-3
length: 11
D: -

CDR3: CASSLRDRGFYEQYF
DNA: TGCGCCAGCAGCTTGAGGGACAGGGGGTTCTACGAGCAGTACTTC
size: -
V: TRBV5-1
J: TRBJ2-7
length: 15
D: TRBD1

CDR3: CASSPGQGAAGNTIYF
DNA: TGCGCCAGCAGCCCGGGACAGGGGGCGGCAGGAAACACCATATATTTT
size: -
V: TRBV5-1
J: TRBJ1-3
length: 16
D: TRBD1

CDR3: CASSLVQGRSYEQYF
DNA: TGCGCCAGCAGCTTGGTACAGGGTCGGTCCTACGAGCAGTACTTC
size: -
V: TRBV5-1
J: TRBJ2-7
length: 15
D: -

CDR3: CASREDRANTEAFF
DNA: TGCGCCAGCAGGGAGGACAGGGCGAACACTGAAGCTTTCTTT
size: -
V: TRBV10-2
J: TRBJ1-1
length: 14
D: TRBD1

CDR3: CATADSRTGGYTF
DNA: TGTGCCACCGCGGACAGTAGAACTGGTGGCTACACCTTC
size: -
V: TRBV24-1
J: TRBJ1-2
length: 13
D: -

CDR3: CAIREGGTGASYEQYF
DNA: TGTGCCATCAGGGAGGGGGGAACAGGGGCCTCCTACGAGCAGTACTTC
size: -
V: TRBV10-3
J: TRBJ2-7
length: 16
D: -

CDR3: CALRARAISPDTQYF
DNA: TGTGCCTTGAGGGCTAGGGCCATATCCCCAGATACGCAGTATTTT
size: -
V: TRBV10-3
J: TRBJ2-3
length: 15
D: -

CDR3: CASSPHRGLEAGELFF
DNA: TGTGCCAGCAGCCCCCACAGGGGGTTGGAGGCCGGGGAGCTGTTTTTT
size: -
V: TRBV11-3
J: TRBJ2-2
length: 16
D: TRBD1

CDR3: CASTKYGTRDNEQFF
DNA: TGTGCCAGCACCAAGTACGGGACAAGAGACAATGAGCAGTTCTTC
size: -
V: TRBV6-5
J: TRBJ2-1
length: 15
D: -

CDR3: CASSFQDGGNTIYF
DNA: TGTGCCAGCAGTTTCCAGGATGGCGGAAACACCATATATTTT
size: -
V: TRBV28
J: TRBJ1-3
length: 14
D: -

CDR3: CASSQGGITEAFF
DNA: TGTGCCAGCAGCCAAGGGGGTATCACTGAAGCTTTCTTT
size: -
V: TRBV14
J: TRBJ1-1
length: 13
D: -

CDR3: CASSYGPGVEAFF
DNA: TGTGCCAGCAGTTACGGTCCTGGGGTAGAAGCTTTCTTT
size: -
V: TRBV6-2/TRBV6-3
J: TRBJ1-1
length: 13
D: -

CDR3: CASSAISGTQYF
DNA: TGTGCCAGCAGTGCCATTAGCGGGACCCAGTACTTC
size: -
V: TRBV27
J: TRBJ2-5
length: 12
D: -

CDR3: CATSGDHYGYTF
DNA: TGTGCCACCAGCGGGGATCACTATGGCTACACCTTC
size: few
V: TRBV24-1
J: TRBJ1-2
length: 12
D: -

CDR3: CASSLVQGHSYEQYF
DNA: TGCGCCAGCAGCTTGGTACAGGGTCATTCTTACGAGCAGTACTTC
size: -
V: TRBV5-1
J: TRBJ2-7
length: 15
D: -

CDR3: CASSSDRLAEAFF
DNA: TGTGCCAGCAGTTCGGACAGGCTCGCTGAAGCTTTCTTT
size: -
V: TRBV2
J: TRBJ1-1
length: 13
D: TRBD1

CDR3: CASSGRGGVAQYF
DNA: TGTGCCAGCAGCGGGCGAGGCGGGGTGGCCCAGTACTTC
size: -
V: TRBV9
J: TRBJ2-5
length: 13
D: -

CDR3: CASSAVTSGRDTQYF
DNA: TGTGCCAGCAGCGCAGTGACTAGCGGGAGAGATACGCAGTATTTT
size: -
V: TRBV9
J: TRBJ2-3
length: 15
D: TRBD2

CDR3: CASSLADRYTEAFF
DNA: TGTGCCAGCAGCTTAGCAGACAGATACACTGAAGCTTTCTTT
size: -
V: TRBV7-9
J: TRBJ1-1
length: 14
D: -

CDR3: CASSTGRAYEQYF
DNA: TGTGCCAGTAGTACGGGACGAGCCTACGAGCAGTACTTC
size: -
V: TRBV19
J: TRBJ2-7
length: 13
D: -

CDR3: CASTSGGTQPQHF
DNA: TGCGCCAGCACCTCGGGAGGGACTCAGCCCCAGCATTTC
size: -
V: TRBV10-2
J: TRBJ1-5
length: 13
D: -

CDR3: CASRRLPLDYSNQPQHF
DNA: TGTGCCAGCAGGCGGCTTCCACTCGATTATAGCAATCAGCCCCAGCATTTT
size: -
V: TRBV2
J: TRBJ1-5
length: 17
D: -

CDR3: CASSLDPTNYGYTF
DNA: TGTGCCAGCAGTTTGGACCCTACAAACTATGGCTACACCTTC
size: -
V: TRBV28
J: TRBJ1-2
length: 14
D: -

CDR3: CASRDLGRGNTEAFF
DNA: TGTGCCAGCAGGGATCTAGGGAGAGGGAACACTGAAGCTTTCTTT
size: -
V: TRBV6-5
J: TRBJ1-1
length: 15
D: -

CDR3: CASSQHFYSTGELFF
DNA: TGCGCCAGCAGCCAGCATTTTTATAGCACCGGGGAGCTGTTTTTT
size: -
V: TRBV4-3
J: TRBJ2-2
length: 15
D: -

CDR3: CAISNRGLTGELFF
DNA: TGTGCCATCAGTAACAGGGGTCTCACCGGGGAGCTGTTTTTT
size: -
V: TRBV10-3
J: TRBJ2-2
length: 14
D: TRBD1

CDR3: CASSYWILREDTQYF
DNA: TGTGCCAGCAGTTACTGGATCCTTAGGGAGGATACGCAGTATTTT
size: -
V: TRBV6-6
J: TRBJ2-3
length: 15
D: -